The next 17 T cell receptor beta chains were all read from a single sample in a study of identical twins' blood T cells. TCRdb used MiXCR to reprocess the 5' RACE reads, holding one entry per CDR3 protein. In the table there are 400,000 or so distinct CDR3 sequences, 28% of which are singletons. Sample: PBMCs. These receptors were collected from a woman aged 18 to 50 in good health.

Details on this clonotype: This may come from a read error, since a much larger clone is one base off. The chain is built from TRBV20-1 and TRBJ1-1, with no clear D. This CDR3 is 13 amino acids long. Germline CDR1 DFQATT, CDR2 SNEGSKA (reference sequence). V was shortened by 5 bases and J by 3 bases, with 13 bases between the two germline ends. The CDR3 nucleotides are TGCAGTGCTCGGAGACCTCTGTACACTGAAGCTTTCTTT. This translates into CSARRPLYTEAFF.

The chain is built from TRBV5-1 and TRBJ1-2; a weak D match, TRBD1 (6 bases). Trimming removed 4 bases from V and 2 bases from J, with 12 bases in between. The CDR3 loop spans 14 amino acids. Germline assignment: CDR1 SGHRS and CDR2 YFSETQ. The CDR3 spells CASSPDRLNYGYTF. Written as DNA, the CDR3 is TGCGCCAGCAGCCCTGACAGGCTGAACTATGGCTACACCTTC.

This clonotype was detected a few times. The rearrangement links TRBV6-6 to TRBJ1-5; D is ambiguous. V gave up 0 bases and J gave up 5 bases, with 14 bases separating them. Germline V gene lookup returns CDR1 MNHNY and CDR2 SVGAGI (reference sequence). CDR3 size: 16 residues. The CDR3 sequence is CASSYSFRSGYQPQHF. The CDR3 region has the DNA TGTGCCAGCAGTTACTCGTTCCGGAGCGGGTATCAGCCCCAGCATTTT.

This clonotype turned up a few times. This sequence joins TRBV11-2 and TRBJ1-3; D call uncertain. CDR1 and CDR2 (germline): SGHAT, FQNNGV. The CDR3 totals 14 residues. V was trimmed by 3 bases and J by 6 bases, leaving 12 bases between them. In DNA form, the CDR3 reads TGTGCCAGCAGCTTTCACGGACGGACAAACACCATATATTTT. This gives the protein CASSFHGRTNTIYF.

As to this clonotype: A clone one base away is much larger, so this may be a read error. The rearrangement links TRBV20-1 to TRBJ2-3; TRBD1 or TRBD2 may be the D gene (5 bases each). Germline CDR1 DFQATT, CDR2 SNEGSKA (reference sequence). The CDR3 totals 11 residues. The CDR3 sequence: CIAFWGDTQYF. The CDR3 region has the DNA TGCATTGCTTTTTGGGGGGATACGCAGTATTTT.

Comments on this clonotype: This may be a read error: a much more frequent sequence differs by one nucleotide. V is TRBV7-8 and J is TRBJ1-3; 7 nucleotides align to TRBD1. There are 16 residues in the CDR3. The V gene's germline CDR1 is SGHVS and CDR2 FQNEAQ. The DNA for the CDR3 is TGTGCCAGCACTAATTACTACAGGGGCTCGGGAAACGCCATATATTTT. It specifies CASTNYYRGSGNAIYF.

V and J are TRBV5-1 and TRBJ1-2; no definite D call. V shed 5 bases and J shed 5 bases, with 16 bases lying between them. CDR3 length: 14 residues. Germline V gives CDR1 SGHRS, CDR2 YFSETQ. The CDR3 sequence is CASSSNPGDYGYTF. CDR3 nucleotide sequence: TGCGCCAGCAGTTCAAATCCAGGCGATTATGGCTACACCTTC.

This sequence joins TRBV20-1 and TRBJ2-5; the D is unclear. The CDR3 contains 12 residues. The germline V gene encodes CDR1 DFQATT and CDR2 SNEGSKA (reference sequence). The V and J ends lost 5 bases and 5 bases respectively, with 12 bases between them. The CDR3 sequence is CSAGAGHETQYF. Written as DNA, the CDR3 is TGCAGTGCTGGAGCTGGGCACGAGACCCAGTACTTC.

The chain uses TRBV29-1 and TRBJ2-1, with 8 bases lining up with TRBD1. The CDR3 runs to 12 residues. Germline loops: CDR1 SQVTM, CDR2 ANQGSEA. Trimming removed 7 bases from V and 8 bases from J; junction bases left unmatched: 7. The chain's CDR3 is CSAGQGRYEQFF. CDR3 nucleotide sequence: TGCAGCGCAGGACAGGGTAGGTATGAGCAGTTCTTC.

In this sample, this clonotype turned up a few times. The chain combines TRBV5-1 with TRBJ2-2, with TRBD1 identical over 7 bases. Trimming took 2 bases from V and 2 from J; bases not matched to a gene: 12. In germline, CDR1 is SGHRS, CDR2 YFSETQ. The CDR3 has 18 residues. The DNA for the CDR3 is TGCGCCAGCAGCTTACTTTCTACCGGGACAGTAAACACCGGGGAGCTGTTTTTT. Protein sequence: CASSLLSTGTVNTGELFF.

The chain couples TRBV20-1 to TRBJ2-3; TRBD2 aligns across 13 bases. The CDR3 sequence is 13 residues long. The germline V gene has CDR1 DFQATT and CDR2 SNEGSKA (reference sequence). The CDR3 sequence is CRGTSGIGDTQYF. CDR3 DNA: TGCAGGGGGACTAGCGGGATAGGAGATACGCAGTATTTT.

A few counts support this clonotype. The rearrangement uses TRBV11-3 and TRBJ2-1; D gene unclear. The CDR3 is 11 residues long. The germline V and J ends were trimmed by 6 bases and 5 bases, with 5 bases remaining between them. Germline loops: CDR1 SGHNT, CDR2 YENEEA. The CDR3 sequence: CASSYDNEQFF. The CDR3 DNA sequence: TGTGCCAGCAGTTATGACAATGAGCAGTTCTTC.

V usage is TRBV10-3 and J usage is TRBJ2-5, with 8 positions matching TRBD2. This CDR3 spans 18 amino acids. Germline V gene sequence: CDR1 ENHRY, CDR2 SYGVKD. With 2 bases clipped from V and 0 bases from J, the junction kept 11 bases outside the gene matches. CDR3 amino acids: CAISEMLSPSGYQETQYF. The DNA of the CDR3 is TGTGCCATCAGTGAGATGTTATCGCCTAGCGGGTACCAAGAGACCCAGTACTTC.

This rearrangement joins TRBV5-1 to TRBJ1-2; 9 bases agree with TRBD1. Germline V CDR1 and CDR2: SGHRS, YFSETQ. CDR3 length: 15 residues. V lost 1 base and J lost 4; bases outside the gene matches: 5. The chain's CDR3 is CASSLSPTGGYGYTF. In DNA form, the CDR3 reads TGCGCCAGCAGCTTGAGCCCGACAGGGGGCTATGGCTACACCTTC.

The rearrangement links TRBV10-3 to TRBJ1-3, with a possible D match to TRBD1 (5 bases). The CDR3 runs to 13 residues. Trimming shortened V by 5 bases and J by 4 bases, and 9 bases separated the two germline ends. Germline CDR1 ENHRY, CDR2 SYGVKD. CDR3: CAISTGLGNTIYF. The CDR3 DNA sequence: TGTGCCATCAGTACGGGACTCGGAAACACCATATATTTT.

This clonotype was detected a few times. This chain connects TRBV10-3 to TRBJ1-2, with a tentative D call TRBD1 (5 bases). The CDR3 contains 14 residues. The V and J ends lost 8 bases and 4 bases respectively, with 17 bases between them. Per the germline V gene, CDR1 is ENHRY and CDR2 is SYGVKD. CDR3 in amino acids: CAIWRSHGGYGYTF. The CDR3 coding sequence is TGTGCCATCTGGCGGTCCCACGGGGGCTATGGCTACACCTTC.

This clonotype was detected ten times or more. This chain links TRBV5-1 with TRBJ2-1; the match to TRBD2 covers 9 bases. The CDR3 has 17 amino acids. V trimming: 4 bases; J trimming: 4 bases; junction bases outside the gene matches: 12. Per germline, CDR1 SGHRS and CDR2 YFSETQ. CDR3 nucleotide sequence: TGCGCCAGCAGCCATACGGGAGAGCGGGGGGTTTACAATGAGCAGTTCTTC. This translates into CASSHTGERGVYNEQFF.